These 8 T cell receptor beta chains share one sample of origin, sequenced in a study of cytomegalovirus exposure and HLA in healthy donors. Amplification used 60 Vbeta primers and 13 Jbeta primers. Method: immunoSEQ multiplex PCR; TCRdb's copy keeps in-frame clones and lacks some. In the table there are about 240,000 clones, more than 75% of which are singletons. The sample consisted of PBMCs. The receptors were sampled from a woman in her thirties or forties in good health and CMV-seropositive.

This clone was detected only once. The chain links TRBV27 to TRBJ2-7, with 8 bases aligning to TRBD1. Germline CDR1 reads MNHEY; CDR2 reads SMNVEV (reference sequence). With V trimmed by 6 bases and J by 5 bases, 9 bases remained unmatched. The CDR3 totals 14 residues. CDR3 protein: CASSSGGTWDEQYF. The CDR3 bases are TGTGCCAGCAGCTCAGGGGGCACCTGGGACGAGCAGTACTTC.

This chain joins TRBV7-9 and TRBJ2-7; the D gene is possibly TRBD2 (6 bases). The germline V and J ends were trimmed by 1 base and 6 bases, with 13 bases remaining between them. Per the germline V gene, CDR1 is SEHNR and CDR2 is FQNEAQ (reference sequence). The CDR3 covers 14 residues. CDR3 in amino acids: CASSLGLGGPEQYF. The CDR3 bases are TGTGCCAGCAGCTTAGGGCTAGGAGGGCCCGAGCAGTACTTC. Variable domain in full (rest from reference TRBV7-9 and TRBJ2-7): DTGVSQNPRHKITKRGQNVTFRCDPISEHNRLYWYRQTLGQGPEFLTYFQNEAQLEKSRLLSDRFSAERPKGSFSTLEIQRTEQGDSAMYLCASSLGLGGPEQYFGPGTRLTVT.

The chain combines TRBV5-6 with TRBJ1-2, with D unclear. The CDR3 extends over 15 amino acids. V lost 1 base and J lost 3, with 13 bases in between. Looked up from germline, CDR1 is SGHDT and CDR2 is YYEEEE. The CDR3 nucleotides read TGTGCCAGCAGCTTGCCCAGTGGCAGGCACTATGGCTACACCTTC. It codes for CASSLPSGRHYGYTF.

The genes are TRBV2 and TRBJ2-1; no clear D. V lost 5 bases to trimming and J lost 7 bases, with 18 bases between them. The CDR3 covers 15 residues. Looked up from germline, CDR1 is SNHLY and CDR2 is FYNNEI. The CDR3 reads CASSNRVSTFNEQFF. The CDR3 DNA reads as TGTGCCAGCAGTAACCGGGTTTCTACCTTTAATGAGCAGTTCTTC.

The rearrangement joins TRBV7-6 to TRBJ1-5; D not certain. CDR1 and CDR2 (germline): SGHVS, FNYEAQ. Trimming removed 2 bases from V and 0 bases from J, with 11 bases in between. The CDR3 totals 16 residues. CDR3 sequence (DNA): TGTGCCAGCAGCTTACTTGCCGGGAATAGCAATCAGCCCCAGCATTTT. Translating gives CASSLLAGNSNQPQHF.

V gene TRBV7-2 combines with J gene TRBJ2-7, with 9 positions matching TRBD1. V shed 0 bases and J 2 bases; nucleotides not matched to a gene: 2. The CDR3 consists of 15 residues. The germline CDR1 and CDR2 sequences are SGHTA and FQGNSA. The DNA for the CDR3 is TGTGCCAGCAGCTTAGCACAGGGGGCCACCTACGAGCAGTACTTC. This gives the protein CASSLAQGATYEQYF.

V gene TRBV6-5 combines with J gene TRBJ1-2, with 8 bases aligning to TRBD1. CDR1 is MNHEY, CDR2 SVGAGI, per germline. The CDR3 spans 15 residues. V dropped 7 bases and J dropped 5; count of bases not matched to a gene: 12. The DNA of the CDR3 is TGTGCCAGCACCCTTTATCCCCAGGGGGCTTATGGCTACACCTTC. It yields the protein CASTLYPQGAYGYTF.

This chain uses TRBV5-1 with TRBJ2-7; tentatively, D is TRBD2 (7 bases). V lost 1 base, J lost 3 bases, and 14 bases lay in between. Germline V gene sequence: CDR1 SGHRS, CDR2 YFSETQ. This CDR3 spans 15 amino acids. The CDR3 region has the DNA TGCGCCAGCAGCTTGTGGGGGGGACAAAGCTACGAGCAGTACTTC. Amino acid sequence: CASSLWGGQSYEQYF.